Listed below are T cell receptor beta chains from one sample, sequenced in a study of T cell changes during pregnancy in multiple sclerosis. TCRdb keeps only in-frame clones here, not all; method: immunoSEQ multiplex PCR. The table shows tens of thousands of clones, with 93% occurring only once. Sequencing was performed on peripheral blood, taken after pregnancy. These receptors originate from a female donor with multiple sclerosis, enrolled in a pregnancy study. Both conserved end residues are part of each CDR3. Each record gives: clone size, D gene, V gene, J gene, CDR3 protein, CDR3 DNA. D genes are given only for firm matches. Some rows have no size entry. The others give once, few or many, or a class for an expanded clone.

NA	TRBD1	TRBV6-5	TRBJ2-2	CASSRQGALAGELFF	TGTGCCAGCAGTAGACAGGGGGCCTTGGCCGGGGAGCTGTTTTTT
NA	NA	TRBV19	TRBJ2-5	CASSIIGQGGRETQYF	TGTGCCAGTAGTATAATAGGCCAGGGGGGACGCGAGACCCAGTACTTC
NA	NA	TRBV28	TRBJ2-7	CASSPLAEGRYF	TGTGCCAGCAGCCCTCTAGCAGAAGGACGGTACTTC
NA	NA	TRBV7-9	TRBJ2-7	CASSIPGVFYEQYF	TGTGCCAGCAGCATCCCAGGGGTTTTCTACGAGCAGTACTTC
NA	TRBD2	TRBV5-5	TRBJ2-3	CASSLTGTSGITDTQYF	TGTGCCAGCAGCTTGACGGGGACTAGCGGGATAACAGATACGCAGTATTTT
NA	NA	TRBV29-1	TRBJ1-3	CSVETAGNTIYF	TGCAGCGTTGAGACAGCTGGAAACACCATATATTTT
NA	TRBD1	TRBV28	TRBJ2-7	CASSLIDRGYEQYF	TGTGCCAGCAGTTTAATTGACAGGGGCTACGAGCAGTACTTC
once	TRBD1	TRBV29-1	TRBJ2-1	CSGVDRGGEQFF	TGCAGCGGCGTTGACAGGGGCGGAGAGCAGTTCTTC
few	NA	TRBV4-2	TRBJ1-3	CASSQDPPGNAGNTIYF	TGTGCCAGCAGCCAAGATCCCCCGGGTAACGCTGGAAACACCATATATTTT
NA	NA	TRBV9	TRBJ1-3	CASSVGHAEYSGNTIYF	TGTGCCAGCAGCGTAGGACACGCAGAATACTCTGGAAACACCATATATTTT
once	NA	TRBV27	TRBJ2-4	CASSLLAGGSIQAKNIQYF	TGTGCCAGCAGTTTATTGGCAGGGGGGAGTATCCAAGCCAAAAACATTCAGTACTTC
NA	NA	TRBV14	TRBJ2-1	CASSPGLYNEQFF	TGTGCCAGCAGCCCGGGATTGTACAATGAGCAGTTCTTC
NA	NA	TRBV19	TRBJ2-7	CASRQDGTYEQYF	TGTGCCAGTAGACAGGACGGAACCTACGAGCAGTACTTC
NA	TRBD1	TRBV7-3	TRBJ2-2	CASSSDRAGNTGELFF	TGTGCCAGCAGCTCCGACAGGGCGGGTAACACCGGGGAGCTGTTTTTT
NA	NA	TRBV27	TRBJ2-3	CASSFIAEPRGDTQYF	TGTGCCAGCAGCTTTATAGCGGAACCACGGGGAGATACGCAGTATTTT
NA	TRBD2	TRBV28	TRBJ2-3	CASSPGLAGRADTQYF	TGTGCCAGCAGTCCTGGACTAGCGGGAAGGGCAGATACGCAGTATTTT
NA	TRBD1	TRBV18	TRBJ1-1	CASSPQGATEAFF	TGTGCCAGCTCACCCCAGGGGGCTACTGAAGCTTTCTTT
NA	NA	TRBV2	TRBJ1-1	CASTDKLTEAFF	TGTGCCAGCACAGATAAATTAACTGAAGCTTTCTTT
NA	TRBD2	TRBV28	TRBJ2-1	CASSSWTSGKRKEQFF	TGTGCCAGCAGTTCGTGGACTAGCGGGAAACGAAAAGAGCAGTTCTTC
NA	TRBD1	TRBV9	TRBJ2-7	CASSTRQGLTSEQYF	TGTGCCAGCAGCACCCGACAGGGGCTTACCTCCGAGCAGTACTTC
NA	NA	TRBV30	TRBJ2-7	CAWSRGSYEQYF	TGTGCCTGGAGCAGGGGTTCCTACGAGCAGTACTTC
NA	NA	TRBV27	TRBJ2-7	CASSLFAGTREQYF	TGTGCCAGCAGTTTATTTGCAGGGACAAGGGAGCAGTACTTC
once	NA	TRBV27	TRBJ1-3	CASSLLAGPGNTIYF	TGTGCCAGCAGTTTATTAGCAGGGCCTGGAAACACCATATATTTT
NA	NA	TRBV5-4	TRBJ1-1	CASSLSGGKSEAFF	TGTGCCAGCAGCTTGTCGGGGGGGAAGTCTGAAGCTTTCTTT
NA	NA	TRBV28	TRBJ1-2	CASSPFGGVGGYTF	TGTGCCAGCAGTCCGTTTGGAGGGGTTGGGGGCTACACCTTC
NA	TRBD1	TRBV10-1	TRBJ2-7	CATSPRAGGSRRTYEQYF	TGCGCCACCTCACCCCGGGCAGGGGGTAGTAGAAGAACCTACGAGCAGTACTTC
NA	TRBD2	TRBV15	TRBJ2-7	CATSQREGSYEQYF	TGTGCCACCAGCCAGCGGGAGGGTTCCTACGAGCAGTACTTC
NA	TRBD1	TRBV7-6	TRBJ2-6	CASSLWGQSSSGANVLTF	TGTGCCAGCAGCTTGTGGGGACAGTCCTCCTCTGGGGCCAACGTCCTGACTTTC
NA	TRBD2	TRBV2	TRBJ2-1	CASRPPGGSYNEQFF	TGTGCCAGCAGGCCCCCGGGAGGATCTTACAATGAGCAGTTCTTC
NA	NA	TRBV20-1	TRBJ2-7	CSAHGRTKQYF	TGCAGTGCCCACGGAAGGACAAAGCAGTACTTC